The 29 T cell receptor beta chains in this list originate from one sample, sequenced in a study of T cell responses to AZD1222 COVID-19 vaccine. Here immunoSEQ multiplex PCR was the method, and the copy in TCRdb shows in-frame clones only, minus some. This sample has 120,000 or so clones, with 80% to 90% found just once. The sequenced sample was peripheral blood, obtained on day 0 of AZD1222 vaccination. The receptor set was obtained from an adult in good health.

Of note for this clone: The same CDR3 arises from other DNA sequences in this sample as well. This chain connects TRBV19 to TRBJ1-5, with D maybe TRBD1 (6 bases). The length of the CDR3 is 16 residues. The V and J ends lost 3 bases and 2 bases respectively, with 14 bases between them. CDR1 LNHDA and CDR2 SQIVND come from the germline V gene (reference sequence). As DNA, the CDR3 is TGTGCCAGTAGTATCGACGGCAGGGGAGGCAATCAGCCCCAGCATTTT. Amino acids: CASSIDGRGGNQPQHF.

The chain uses TRBV27 and TRBJ2-3; TRBD2 aligns across 8 bases. The ends lost 7 bases at V and 2 bases at J; junction bases unmatched: 14. This CDR3 spans 17 amino acids. CDR1 is MNHEY, CDR2 SMNVEV, per germline (reference sequence). The CDR3 is CASKRPRGSGATDTQYF. The CDR3 DNA reads as TGTGCCAGCAAACGCCCCCGCGGTAGCGGGGCCACAGATACGCAGTATTTT.

The V gene is TRBV14, the J gene TRBJ2-1; D gene unclear. The length of the CDR3 is 14 residues. V lost 6 bases to trimming and J lost 2 bases, with 11 bases between them. CDR1 and CDR2 from the germline V gene are SGHDN and FVKESK. DNA of the CDR3: TGTGCCAGCAGTTTAGCAACCCCCTACAATGAGCAGTTCTTC. Encoded protein: CASSLATPYNEQFF.

The J gene is TRBJ2-2, the V gene TRBV7-3, with 7 bases identical to TRBD1. Germline V gene lookup returns CDR1 SGHTA and CDR2 FQGTGA. Trimming at V came to 5 bases and at J to 5 bases, leaving 11 bases not matched to a gene. The CDR3 has 16 amino acids. CDR3 sequence (DNA): TGTGCCAGCAGCCTAATCGGGACAGAGGAAACCGGGGAGCTGTTTTTT. This gives the protein CASSLIGTEETGELFF.

V is TRBV9 and J is TRBJ2-1; 8 nucleotides agree with TRBD1. Per the germline V gene, CDR1 is SGDLS and CDR2 is YYNGEE. After removal of 5 bases from V and 4 bases from J, the junction contained 5 bases not matched to a gene. The CDR3 loop spans 14 amino acids. CDR3 bases: TGTGCCAGCAGGGAGACAGGGGAATACAATGAGCAGTTCTTC. Protein sequence: CASRETGEYNEQFF. Drawing the rest from reference TRBV9 and TRBJ2-1, the complete variable domain is DSGVTQTPKHLITATGQRVTLRCSPRSGDLSVYWYQQSLDQGLQFLIQYYNGEERAKGNILERFSAQQFPDLHSELNLSSLELGDSALYFCASRETGEYNEQFFGPGTRLTVL.

This chain joins TRBV5-1 and TRBJ2-7; D may match TRBD1 or TRBD2 (5 bases each). CDR1 is SGHRS and CDR2 is YFSETQ in the germline V gene. The CDR3 contains 16 residues. Trimming pared 0 bases from V and 7 bases from J, leaving 20 bases between. CDR3 loop: CASSLAGREPWGEQYF. As DNA, the CDR3 is TGCGCCAGCAGCTTGGCCGGCAGGGAGCCTTGGGGAGAGCAGTACTTC.

The chain couples TRBV5-4 to TRBJ2-1; 10 nucleotides agree with TRBD2. Germline values: CDR1 SGHNT, CDR2 YYREEE (reference sequence). The CDR3 has 15 amino acids. V shed 4 bases, J shed 5 bases, and the junction held 6 bases outside the gene matches. The CDR3 protein is CASSRVSGGNNEQFF. Here the CDR3 DNA reads TGTGCCAGCAGCCGGGTTAGCGGGGGGAACAATGAGCAGTTCTTC.

The rearrangement joins TRBV2 to TRBJ1-4, with 7 nucleotides matching TRBD1. The CDR3 runs to 13 residues. V dropped 5 bases and J dropped 6; count of bases not matched to a gene: 3. The germline V gene has CDR1 SNHLY and CDR2 FYNNEI. The CDR3 spells CASSIDRDEKLFF. The CDR3 DNA is TGTGCCAGCAGTATAGACAGGGATGAAAAACTGTTTTTT.

The rearrangement links TRBV3-1 (or the pseudogene TRBV3-2) to TRBJ2-5; 8 positions match TRBD2. V gave up 4 bases and J gave up 7 bases; unmatched junction bases: 8. Germline V gene data show CDR1 as LGHDT and CDR2 as YNNKEL (reference sequence). This CDR3 comprises 14 residues. CDR3: CASSPGTRGATQYF. CDR3 DNA: TGTGCCAGCAGCCCCGGGACTAGGGGAGCGACCCAGTACTTC.

This clone was seen a single time. V and J are TRBV6-2 or TRBV6-3 and TRBJ1-5; the match to TRBD1 covers 10 bases. The CDR3 consists of 15 residues. The germline CDR1 and CDR2 sequences are MNHEY and SVGEGT. With V trimmed by 2 bases and J by 6 bases, 4 bases remained unmatched. The CDR3, as DNA: TGTGCCAGCAGTTACGGGACAGGGGTCGCTCAGCCCCAGCATTTT. This translates into CASSYGTGVAQPQHF.

This chain uses TRBV13 with TRBJ2-1; D uncertain. V was trimmed by 7 bases and J by 10 bases, leaving 11 bases between them. The CDR3 contains 11 residues. The germline V gene encodes CDR1 PRHDT and CDR2 FYEKMQ (reference sequence). The CDR3 DNA reads as TGTGCCAGCACCATTTGGCGGGAGCAGTTCTTC. It translates to CASTIWREQFF.

The rearrangement links TRBV6-2 or TRBV6-3 to TRBJ1-2; 12 nucleotides align to TRBD1. V lost 5 bases to trimming and J lost 9 bases; unmatched junction nucleotides: 10. CDR1 is MNHEY, CDR2 SVGEGT, per germline. This CDR3 has 15 residues. CDR3 coding DNA: TGTGCCAGCAGTCAACCGGGACAGGGGGCGAGTAGCTACACCTTC. Translation: CASSQPGQGASSYTF.

The V gene is TRBV3-1 (or the pseudogene TRBV3-2), the J gene TRBJ2-3; D remains ambiguous. Germline V gene sequence: CDR1 LGHDT, CDR2 YNNKEL (reference sequence). The CDR3 loop spans 13 amino acids. Trimming removed 4 bases from V and 4 bases from J, with 9 bases in between. CDR3 sequence reads: CASSPTVADTQYF. In nucleotides, the CDR3 is TGTGCCAGCAGCCCGACCGTCGCAGATACGCAGTATTTT.

The chain is built from TRBV11-3 and TRBJ2-1, with D possibly TRBD1 on 5 matching bases. The V end lost 5 bases, the J end lost 7 bases, and 9 bases lay between the germline ends. Germline CDR1 reads SGHNT; CDR2 reads YENEEA. The CDR3 contains 12 residues. CDR3 bases: TGTGCCAGCAGCCTTCAGGGAAATGAGCAGTTCTTC. Its translation is CASSLQGNEQFF.

This sequence joins TRBV19 and TRBJ1-4; D ambiguous. CDR3 size: 13 residues. The ends were cut back, 6 bases at V and 7 bases at J, with 12 bases in the middle. Per the germline V gene, CDR1 is LNHDA and CDR2 is SQIVND (reference sequence). This CDR3 reads CASRGLAVEKLFF. The CDR3 region has the DNA TGTGCCAGTAGAGGACTGGCTGTTGAAAAACTGTTTTTT.

This chain links TRBV27 with TRBJ2-7, with TRBD1 identical over 9 bases. Unmatched junction bases numbered 7, after V lost 5 bases and J lost 2 bases. There are 15 residues in the CDR3. In germline, CDR1 is MNHEY, CDR2 SMNVEV (reference sequence). The CDR3 protein is CASSPGQGLTYEQYF. The CDR3 DNA is TGTGCCAGCAGTCCTGGACAGGGGCTAACCTACGAGCAGTACTTC.

The genes are TRBV7-2 and TRBJ1-6, with unresolved D. Germline CDR1 SGHTA, CDR2 FQGNSA. The CDR3 covers 12 residues. With 2 bases removed from V and 6 bases from J, the gap between germline ends came to 2 bases. The CDR3 loop reads CASSLTNSPLHF. The CDR3 nucleotides are TGTGCCAGCAGCTTAACTAATTCACCCCTCCACTTT.

The chain is built from TRBV7-9 and TRBJ1-2; TRBD1 might be the D (6 bases). In germline, CDR1 is SEHNR, CDR2 FQNEAQ (reference sequence). CDR3 size: 13 residues. The V gene lost 2 bases and the J gene lost 8 bases, with 12 bases spanning the gap. CDR3 protein: CASSLQGYRGYTF. DNA of the CDR3: TGTGCCAGCAGCTTACAGGGGTACCGGGGCTACACCTTC.

This clone was observed once. The chain combines TRBV25-1 with TRBJ2-5; D possibly corresponds to TRBD2 (6 bases). Trimming removed 5 bases at V and 4 bases at J, with 14 bases between. CDR3 length: 14 amino acids. Germline V CDR1 and CDR2: MGHDK, SYGVNS. In DNA form, the CDR3 reads TGTGCCAGCAGTCCGGCAGGGCGGGGAGAGACCCAGTACTTC. Translating it yields CASSPAGRGETQYF.

The V and J genes are TRBV3-1 (or the pseudogene TRBV3-2) and TRBJ1-2; no reliable D call. The CDR3 is made up of 13 amino acids. The germline V gene encodes CDR1 LGHDT and CDR2 YNNKEL (reference sequence). Trimming removed 2 bases from V and 8 bases from J, with 12 bases in between. The CDR3 sequence is CASSQSQRNGYTF. The CDR3 nucleotides are TGTGCCAGCAGCCAATCACAACGGAACGGCTACACCTTC.

The chain links TRBV19 to TRBJ1-4; no clear D gene. Trimming pared 4 bases from V and 4 bases from J, leaving 4 bases between. Germline lookup yields CDR1 LNHDA and CDR2 SQIVND (reference sequence). The CDR3 consists of 12 residues. The CDR3 sequence is CASSTVNEKLFF. CDR3 in DNA: TGTGCCAGTAGTACGGTTAATGAAAAACTGTTTTTT.

The chain combines TRBV6-6 with TRBJ1-4; D perhaps matches TRBD1 (5 bases). The germline V gene encodes CDR1 MNHNY and CDR2 SVGAGI (reference sequence). The CDR3 is 19 residues long. The V gene lost 5 bases and the J gene lost 4 bases, with 26 bases spanning the gap. CDR3 bases: TGTGCCAGCAGTCCCTCGCCCGGGGGGGGGATGGGATTTAATGAAAAACTGTTTTTT. This gives the protein CASSPSPGGGMGFNEKLFF.

The chain is built from TRBV10-3 and TRBJ2-7, with D uncertain. CDR1 and CDR2 (germline): ENHRY, SYGVKD. V lost 11 bases and J 2 bases, leaving 19 bases between the germline ends. The CDR3 has 14 residues. The CDR3 reads CAANNGLTTYEQYF. The CDR3 DNA sequence: TGTGCCGCGAATAACGGTTTAACGACCTACGAGCAGTACTTC.

The chain combines TRBV5-6 with TRBJ2-1; possible D gene TRBD2, 5 bases. Germline V gives CDR1 SGHDT, CDR2 YYEEEE. This CDR3 has 13 residues. V lost 1 base, J lost 4 bases, and 6 bases lay in between. CDR3 in DNA: TGTGCCAGCAGCTTGACGGGGTACAATGAGCAGTTCTTC. Its protein is CASSLTGYNEQFF.

This chain uses TRBV19 with TRBJ1-2; unclear D gene. The CDR3 has 12 residues. V was trimmed by 5 bases and J by 3 bases, leaving 7 bases between them. From germline, CDR1 is LNHDA and CDR2 SQIVND (reference sequence). The CDR3 bases are TGTGCCAGTAGTGCCCCGCACTATGGCTACACCTTC. It specifies CASSAPHYGYTF.

V usage is TRBV7-3 and J usage is TRBJ2-1; 10 nucleotides match TRBD1. The length of the CDR3 is 13 residues. V lost 8 bases, J lost 4 bases, and 2 bases stayed unmatched. The germline CDR1 and CDR2 sequences are SGHTA and FQGTGA. The CDR3 region is CASAGQGYNEQFF. The CDR3, as DNA: TGTGCCAGCGCGGGACAGGGGTACAATGAGCAGTTCTTC.

This sequence joins TRBV4-3 and TRBJ1-2; 8 nucleotides align to TRBD1. Germline assignment: CDR1 LGHNA and CDR2 YSLEER. The CDR3 extends over 16 amino acids. The V and J ends lost 2 bases and 2 bases, in that order; junction bases with no gene match: 7. As DNA, the CDR3 is TGCGCCAGCAGCCAACAAATCCAGGGGGCAAACTATGGCTACACCTTC. Translating gives CASSQQIQGANYGYTF.

V usage is TRBV6-2 or TRBV6-3 and J usage is TRBJ2-1, with D perhaps TRBD1 (5 bases). Germline CDR1 reads MNHEY; CDR2 reads SVGEGT. This CDR3 is built from 15 residues. V was shortened by 5 bases and J by 2 bases, with 13 bases between the two germline ends. CDR3 coding DNA: TGTGCCAGCAGTCCGGCCCAGGGCCCCTACAATGAGCAGTTCTTC. Translating it yields CASSPAQGPYNEQFF.

This clone appeared a single time. The chain employs TRBV4-3 and TRBJ1-6; no definite D call. Germline lookup yields CDR1 LGHNA and CDR2 YSLEER. The V end lost 3 bases, the J end lost 3 bases, and 9 bases lay between the germline ends. The CDR3 contains 15 residues. The CDR3 loop reads CASSQDAGYNSPLHF. The CDR3 DNA follows: TGCGCCAGCAGCCAGGACGCCGGCTATAATTCACCCCTCCACTTT.